Listed below are T cell receptor beta chains from one sample, sequenced in a study of shared clonotypes between healthy human individuals. Repertoires were generated with immunoSEQ multiplex PCR, while TCRdb's copy carries only in-frame clones and drops some. This table has millions of clones, roughly 94% appearing once. The sample taken for sequencing was naive CD8+ T cells sorted from blood. The receptors shown here come from a young man in good health. Both conserved end residues are part of each CDR3.

CASTSGQGAADTQYF	TRBJ2-3	TRBV4-1
CASSQVLLAGYEQYF	TRBJ2-7	TRBV4-1
CATSRSGRVDGYTF	TRBJ1-2	TRBV15
CASSFAGSYGYTF	TRBJ1-2	TRBV27
CASSLLPRGSYEQYF	TRBJ2-7	TRBV7-8
CASSFGQGNEAFF	TRBJ1-1	TRBV7-9
CASSGTGMDTEAFF	TRBJ1-1	TRBV27
CASRWTGGNTEAFF	TRBJ1-1	TRBV27
CASSLAGPGNTIYF	TRBJ1-3	TRBV5-1
CASSVEGLGTDTQYF	TRBJ2-3	TRBV9
CAWSRVRSLGAFF	TRBJ1-1	TRBV30
CAWGQGNTYEQYF	TRBJ2-7	TRBV30
CASSNWGDSEKLFF	TRBJ1-4	TRBV19
CASGDYEQYF	TRBJ2-7	TRBV28
CASSQDPPESSYNSPLHF	TRBJ1-6	TRBV4-3
CASSYSPGGNTEAFF	TRBJ1-1	TRBV7-9
CASSPPDGGYEQYF	TRBJ2-7	TRBV2
CASSGNLQETQYF	TRBJ2-5	TRBV9